Following are 28 T cell receptor beta chains from one sample sequenced in a study of blood T cell repertoires in COVID-19. Here immunoSEQ multiplex PCR was the method, and the copy in TCRdb shows in-frame clones only, minus some. The sample contains over 150,000 clones, just over 85% of which appear only once. Material for sequencing was peripheral blood. The receptors come from a man in his fifties with active or convalescent COVID-19.

A few counts support this clone. The junction does not match germline at one end; this may be a read error. The chain carries TRBV7-7 and TRBJ2-3; 8 nucleotides align to TRBD2. Germline CDR1 SSHAT, CDR2 FNYEAQ (reference sequence). The CDR3 totals 15 residues. This chain's CDR3 is CASSLERGRTDTQYF. The CDR3 DNA is TGTGCTAGCAGCTTAGAGCGGGGGCGCACAGATACGCAGTATTTT.

The chain combines TRBV7-9 with TRBJ1-3; no clear D. Trimming left V 4 bases short and J 0 bases short, with 10 bases between. Germline loops: CDR1 SEHNR, CDR2 FQNEAQ (reference sequence). The CDR3 runs 15 residues. For the CDR3, the DNA is TGTGCCAGCAGCTCCCTGTCCTACTCTGGAAACACCATATATTTT. This gives the protein CASSSLSYSGNTIYF.

The chain couples TRBV19 to TRBJ1-2, with 8 bases lining up with TRBD1. V trimming: 9 bases; J trimming: 3 bases; junction bases outside the gene matches: 3. Germline CDR1 LNHDA, CDR2 SQIVND (reference sequence). This CDR3 is built from 12 residues. The CDR3: CASDRGDYGYTF. The DNA for the CDR3 is TGTGCCAGCGACAGGGGCGACTATGGCTACACCTTC. Full variable domain (remainder filled in from reference TRBV19 and TRBJ1-2): DGGITQSPKYLFRKEGQNVTLSCEQNLNHDAMYWYRQDPGQGLRLIYYSQIVNDFQKGDIAEGYSVSREKKESFPLTVTSAQKNPTAFYLCASDRGDYGYTFGSGTRLTVV.

The chain employs TRBV6-4 and TRBJ2-1, with D perhaps TRBD2 (7 bases). Germline CDR1 reads MRHNA; CDR2 reads SNTAGT. V gave up 3 bases and J gave up 10 bases, with 13 bases separating them. This CDR3 contains 13 residues. In DNA, the CDR3 is TGTGCCAGCAGTGAGATTAAGGGGGGGGAGCAGTTCTTC. This sequence encodes CASSEIKGGEQFF.

In this sample, this clone turned up once. The chain employs TRBV13 and TRBJ2-1; no definite D call. V lost 0 bases and J lost 0, with 6 bases in between. Germline V gene lookup returns CDR1 PRHDT and CDR2 FYEKMQ (reference sequence). The CDR3 contains 15 residues. Written as DNA, the CDR3 is TGTGCCAGCAGCTTAGGACAATCCTCCTACAATGAGCAGTTCTTC. This translates into CASSLGQSSYNEQFF. Supplemented by reference TRBV13 and TRBJ2-1, the full variable domain reads AAGVIQSPRHLIKEKRETATLKCYPIPRHDTVYWYQQGPGQDPQFLISFYEKMQSDKGSIPDRFSAQQFSDYHSELNMSSLELGDSALYFCASSLGQSSYNEQFFGPGTRLTVL.

The chain is built from TRBV20-1 and TRBJ2-5; D gene ambiguous. The V and J ends lost 6 bases and 3 bases respectively, with 5 bases between them. The CDR3 consists of 10 residues. Germline loops: CDR1 DFQATT, CDR2 SNEGSKA (reference sequence). CDR3 bases: TGCAGTGCATATAAAGAGACCCAGTACTTC. Translated: CSAYKETQYF.

The chain employs TRBV7-9 and TRBJ2-7; the match to TRBD1 covers 8 bases. The V gene end was trimmed by 5 bases and the J gene end by 5 bases; junction bases not matched to a gene: 11. This CDR3 has 15 residues. Germline assignment: CDR1 SEHNR and CDR2 FQNEAQ (reference sequence). The chain's CDR3 is CASSPYETGGDEQYF. As DNA, the CDR3 is TGTGCCAGCAGCCCGTACGAAACAGGGGGTGACGAGCAGTACTTC.

V and J are TRBV4-2 and TRBJ2-4, with TRBD1 identical over 7 bases. The germline V gene has CDR1 LGHNA and CDR2 YNFKEQ. With 2 bases clipped from V and 5 bases from J, the junction kept 6 bases outside the gene matches. The CDR3 consists of 15 residues. In nucleotides, the CDR3 is TGTGCCAGCAGCCAATCTGACAGGGTGGAAAACATTCAGTACTTC. It codes for CASSQSDRVENIQYF.

This clone came up once. Written as DNA, the CDR3 is TGTGCCAGCAGCACATGGACAGGCAATGGCGAGCAGTACTTC. It is translated as CASSTWTGNGEQYF. The chain carries TRBV7-2 and TRBJ2-7; TRBD1 matches at 7 bases. The junction had 10 bases not matched to a gene; V was cut back by 5 bases and J by 6 bases. The germline gives CDR1 SGHTA, CDR2 FQGNSA. The CDR3 length is 14 residues.

The chain employs TRBV4-3 and TRBJ1-4; a weak D match, TRBD1 (5 bases). The CDR3 has 15 amino acids. Germline CDR1 LGHNA, CDR2 YSLEER. V was cut by 4 bases and J by 8 bases, with 17 bases left in between. The DNA for the CDR3 is TGCGCCAGCAGCCCGGAAGGGTTGGGGGGGGAAAAACTGTTTTTT. Amino acids: CASSPEGLGGEKLFF.

The chain employs TRBV19 and TRBJ2-1, with 11 bases lining up with TRBD2. V shed 6 bases, J shed 3 bases, and the junction held 7 bases outside the gene matches. The germline CDR1 and CDR2 sequences are LNHDA and SQIVND (reference sequence). The CDR3 loop spans 16 amino acids. In DNA, the CDR3 is TGTGCCAGTAGAGTGACTAGCGGGATCCTCTACAATGAGCAGTTCTTC. Translated: CASRVTSGILYNEQFF.

J is TRBJ2-2 and V is TRBV9; TRBD2 aligns across 8 bases. This CDR3 comprises 15 residues. In germline, CDR1 is SGDLS, CDR2 YYNGEE. The V and J ends lost 2 bases and 5 bases, in that order; junction bases with no gene match: 5. DNA for the CDR3: TGTGCCAGCAGCGTGAGCGGGAGTGCTACCGGGGAGCTGTTTTTT. Protein: CASSVSGSATGELFF.

The rearrangement joins TRBV7-8 to TRBJ1-2; D is possibly TRBD1 (6 bases). The germline V gene encodes CDR1 SGHVS and CDR2 FQNEAQ. This CDR3 spans 14 amino acids. V was pared by 2 bases and J by 3 bases, with 10 bases between. The DNA of the CDR3 is TGTGCCAGCAGCTTACAGGGGAGAGACTATGGCTACACCTTC. It is translated as CASSLQGRDYGYTF.

This chain links TRBV29-1 with TRBJ2-6, with D tentatively TRBD1 (6 bases). Germline V gene sequence: CDR1 SQVTM, CDR2 ANQGSEA. Trimming pared 6 bases from V and 4 bases from J, leaving 13 bases between. The CDR3 has 14 residues. CDR3 loop: CSVPEGTGANVLTF. The DNA for the CDR3 is TGCAGCGTCCCCGAAGGGACAGGGGCCAACGTCCTGACTTTC.

V gene TRBV24-1 combines with J gene TRBJ2-1; D is possibly TRBD2 (7 bases). This CDR3 has 16 residues. V was shortened by 3 bases and J by 4 bases, with 15 bases between the two germline ends. Germline CDR1 reads KGHDR; CDR2 reads SFDVKD. The CDR3: CATSDGGGALYNEQFF. The CDR3, as DNA: TGTGCCACCAGTGATGGGGGGGGCGCATTGTACAATGAGCAGTTCTTC.

The chain joins TRBV29-1 to TRBJ2-7; 8 bases line up with TRBD2. The germline V gene has CDR1 SQVTM and CDR2 ANQGSEA. This CDR3 contains 13 residues. The V gene end was trimmed by 4 bases and the J gene end by 7 bases; junction bases not matched to a gene: 9. CDR3 amino acids: CSVAHRGGGEQYF. CDR3 bases: TGCAGCGTTGCCCACCGGGGGGGCGGGGAGCAGTACTTC.

This chain links TRBV5-4 with TRBJ1-1; 10 bases are shared with TRBD1. V gave up 4 bases and J gave up 5 bases; unmatched junction bases: 11. The CDR3 contains 16 residues. Germline V gene lookup returns CDR1 SGHNT and CDR2 YYREEE (reference sequence). The CDR3 loop is CASSQKRQGADTEAFF. CDR3 DNA: TGTGCCAGCAGCCAAAAGAGACAGGGGGCGGATACTGAAGCTTTCTTT.

In nucleotides, the CDR3 is TGTGCCAGCAGTTACCGGGGACAGTTGAGTGGCTACACCTTC. This codes for CASSYRGQLSGYTF. The chain couples TRBV6-2 or TRBV6-3 to TRBJ1-2; 7 bases align to TRBD1. The CDR3 is 14 residues long. V was clipped by 2 bases and J by 7 bases; unmatched bases: 7. Germline V gene data show CDR1 as MNHEY and CDR2 as SVGEGT.

V gene TRBV5-1 combines with J gene TRBJ2-1, with 11 bases matching TRBD2. Germline values: CDR1 SGHRS, CDR2 YFSETQ. Trimming cost V 0 bases and J 5 bases; bases outside gene matches: 13. The CDR3 has 19 amino acids. For the CDR3, the DNA is TGCGCCAGCAGCTTGGCCCTTGGGCTAGCGGGGGGCTTAAACAATGAGCAGTTCTTC. Protein product: CASSLALGLAGGLNNEQFF.

V usage is TRBV5-1 and J usage is TRBJ2-7; 9 bases line up with TRBD1. V shed 2 bases and J 6 bases; nucleotides not matched to a gene: 6. CDR1 and CDR2 (germline): SGHRS, YFSETQ. The CDR3 loop spans 14 amino acids. The CDR3 nucleotides are TGCGCCAGCAGCTTTGAGGGACAGGGCACCGAGCAGTACTTC. It codes for CASSFEGQGTEQYF.

V is TRBV19 and J is TRBJ1-5; possible D gene TRBD1, 5 bases. Between the trimmed V and J ends, which lost 6 bases and 5 bases, there was a span of 20 bases. Germline V lookup: CDR1 LNHDA, CDR2 SQIVND (reference sequence). The CDR3 spans 16 residues. The CDR3 region has the DNA TGTGCCAGTAGCCCTTACGTGGGGGGGAATGATCAGCCCCAGCATTTT. Its protein product is CASSPYVGGNDQPQHF.

V usage is TRBV28 and J usage is TRBJ1-1; possible D gene TRBD1, 5 bases. CDR1 MDHEN and CDR2 SYDVKM come from the germline V gene. The V and J ends lost 8 bases and 1 base respectively, with 11 bases between them. The CDR3 contains 13 residues. CDR3 in DNA: TGTGCCAGCTATCGAGACAGGAACACTGAAGCTTTCTTT. This encodes CASYRDRNTEAFF.

The gene calls are TRBV24-1 and TRBJ1-5, with D perhaps matching TRBD1 (5 bases). The CDR3 extends over 16 amino acids. CDR1 and CDR2 from the germline V gene are KGHDR and SFDVKD. The germline V and J ends were trimmed by 4 bases and 0 bases, with 12 bases remaining between them. The CDR3 DNA reads TGTGCCACCAGTGAAGGTAAGGGGTATAGCAATCAGCCCCAGCATTTT. Protein sequence: CATSEGKGYSNQPQHF.

Many counts were recorded for this clone. The chain has TRBV4-3 and TRBJ2-7; D perhaps matches TRBD2 (5 bases). Trimming pared 0 bases from V and 6 bases from J, leaving 15 bases between. This CDR3 is 15 amino acids long. The germline V gene encodes CDR1 LGHNA and CDR2 YSLEER. CDR3 DNA sequence: TGCGCCAGCAGCCAAGATATCACGGGGTTTACCGAGCAGTACTTC. Protein product: CASSQDITGFTEQYF.

The V gene is TRBV4-1, the J gene TRBJ1-1; 11 bases agree with TRBD1. V dropped 2 bases and J dropped 7; count of bases not matched to a gene: 12. Per the germline V gene, CDR1 is MGHRA and CDR2 is YSYEKL. This CDR3 comprises 17 residues. The CDR3 loop reads CASSQSRTGGQRGEAFF. CDR3 nucleotide sequence: TGCGCCAGCAGCCAAAGTAGGACAGGGGGCCAAAGGGGTGAAGCTTTCTTT.

The chain recombines TRBV7-9 with TRBJ1-5, with 7 positions matching TRBD1. This CDR3 comprises 18 residues. The ends lost 5 bases at V and 8 bases at J; junction bases unmatched: 21. Germline loops: CDR1 SEHNR, CDR2 FQNEAQ (reference sequence). CDR3 nucleotides: TGTGCCAGCAGCGGGGACAGCGCGTCCCCGATCCCTTCGGAGCCCCAGCATTTT. It yields the protein CASSGDSASPIPSEPQHF.

This rearrangement joins TRBV5-1 to TRBJ1-1, with a weak D call TRBD1 (6 bases). The V and J ends lost 4 bases and 0 bases respectively, with 13 bases between them. This CDR3 has 15 amino acids. CDR1 is SGHRS and CDR2 is YFSETQ in the germline V gene. The CDR3 loop reads CASSRRDTLNTEAFF. The CDR3 coding sequence is TGCGCCAGCAGCCGTCGGGACACCCTGAACACTGAAGCTTTCTTT.

The chain is built from TRBV30 and TRBJ1-6; the match to TRBD1 covers 7 bases. The length of the CDR3 is 16 residues. V shed 0 bases, J shed 9 bases, and the junction held 11 bases outside the gene matches. Germline V gene data show CDR1 as GTSNPN and CDR2 as SVGIG (reference sequence). In DNA form, the CDR3 reads TGTGCCTGGAGTGTACTCGGCAGGGGGACTCTTTCACCCCTCCACTTT. As protein: CAWSVLGRGTLSPLHF.